A single sample is the source of the 14 T cell receptor beta chains below, sequenced in a study of T cells after yellow fever vaccination. One entry per CDR3 protein, called by TCRdb with MiXCR from the 5' RACE reads. This sample has about 63,000 distinct CDR3 sequences, with 7.4% found just once. Sample: CD8+ T cells sorted from PBMCs, taken 15 days after the yellow fever booster vaccination. These receptor sequences come from a man under 40 who received the YFV17D yellow fever vaccine.

Worth noting for this clonotype: This clone may be a read error of a much larger clone one base away. The chain uses TRBV11-3 and TRBJ2-3; D perhaps matches TRBD2 (7 bases). The CDR3 is 17 amino acids. CDR1 and CDR2 from the germline V gene are SGHNT and YENEEA. CDR3: CASSLGGRAASTDKQYF. The CDR3 nucleotides are TGTGCCAGCAGCCTAGGGGGGAGGGCGGCTAGCACAGATAAGCAGTATTTT.

In this sample, this clonotype turned up many times. V and J are TRBV5-1 and TRBJ2-7; maybe TRBD1 (5 bases). Per the germline V gene, CDR1 is SGHRS and CDR2 is YFSETQ. The ends were cut back, 4 bases at V and 7 bases at J, with 18 bases in the middle. The CDR3 length is 14 residues. The CDR3 spells CASSPLGSDREQYF. The CDR3 DNA reads TGCGCCAGCAGCCCCCTGGGGTCAGACAGAGAGCAGTACTTC.

The sample holds many counts of this clonotype. The chain carries TRBV6-1 and TRBJ2-3; a possible D gene is TRBD1 (6 bases). Trimming pared 5 bases from V and 2 bases from J, leaving 11 bases between. The CDR3 totals 14 residues. CDR1 MNHNS and CDR2 SASEGT come from the germline V gene. CDR3 in DNA: TGTGCCAGCAGTATGACAGGATACACAGATACGCAGTATTTT. The encoded protein is CASSMTGYTDTQYF.

This clonotype was observed many times. J is TRBJ2-7 and V is TRBV7-9, with D possibly TRBD2 on 5 matching bases. Germline V CDR1 and CDR2: SEHNR, FQNEAQ (reference sequence). The V gene lost 5 bases and the J gene lost 4 bases, with 9 bases spanning the gap. CDR3 length: 12 amino acids. The CDR3 sequence is CASSVDSYEQYF. DNA for the CDR3: TGTGCCAGCAGCGTGGACTCGTACGAGCAGTACTTC.

This clonotype was seen at least ten times. The gene calls are TRBV28 and TRBJ2-3; 10 bases are shared with TRBD1. Germline trimming cut 7 bases from V and 6 bases from J; bases unmatched to any gene: 4. The germline gives CDR1 MDHEN, CDR2 SYDVKM. The CDR3 has 13 amino acids. The CDR3 DNA sequence: TGTGCCAGCAAGGACAGGGGGTTTGATACGCAGTATTTT. Its protein is CASKDRGFDTQYF.

This clonotype occurred many times. The chain employs TRBV7-6 and TRBJ2-1; 10 nucleotides match TRBD2. This CDR3 comprises 14 residues. Germline loops: CDR1 SGHVS, CDR2 FNYEAQ. V dropped 6 bases and J dropped 7; count of bases not matched to a gene: 6. The CDR3 loop is CASSLSGRGNEQFF. CDR3 nucleotide sequence: TGTGCCAGCAGTCTCAGCGGGAGGGGGAATGAGCAGTTCTTC. Combining the CDR3 with reference TRBV7-6 and TRBJ2-1 gives the whole variable domain GAGVSQSPRYKVTKRGQDVALRCDPISGHVSLYWYRQALGQGPEFLTYFNYEAQQDKSGLPNDRFSAERPEGSISTLTIQRTEQRDSAMYRCASSLSGRGNEQFFGPGTRLTVL.

This clonotype was picked up many times. The rearrangement uses TRBV20-1 and TRBJ1-3; D ambiguous. The CDR3 contains 14 residues. From germline, CDR1 is DFQATT and CDR2 SNEGSKA (reference sequence). The V end was cut by 2 bases, the J end by 0 bases, with 8 bases between. CDR3 sequence reads: CSARLASSGNTIYF. The CDR3 DNA reads TGCAGTGCTAGACTAGCTTCCTCTGGAAACACCATATATTTT.

In its sample, this clonotype was seen many times. The CDR3 here is CASSLNLPGSETQYF. CDR3 sequence (DNA): TGTGCCAGCAGCTTAAACCTGCCGGGCTCGGAGACCCAGTACTTC. The rearrangement uses TRBV7-9 and TRBJ2-5; the D is unclear. This CDR3 is 15 amino acids long. The V gene lost 2 bases and the J gene lost 5 bases, with 15 bases spanning the gap. Per the germline V gene, CDR1 is SEHNR and CDR2 is FQNEAQ (reference sequence).

This clonotype came up many times. The rearrangement uses TRBV11-2 and TRBJ2-1; no clear D. Germline lookup yields CDR1 SGHAT and CDR2 FQNNGV. The CDR3 consists of 13 residues. Trimming took 4 bases from V and 4 from J, leaving 8 bases between them. CDR3 sequence: CASSSTGYNEQFF. The CDR3 DNA sequence: TGTGCCAGCAGCTCGACTGGTTACAATGAGCAGTTCTTC.

This clonotype was recorded a few times. This chain joins TRBV11-2 and TRBJ2-1; D gene ambiguous. The germline V gene has CDR1 SGHAT and CDR2 FQNNGV. CDR3 length equals 13 residues. The germline V and J ends were trimmed by 6 bases and 8 bases, with 14 bases remaining between them. This CDR3 is CASRPLGRYEQFF. In DNA form, the CDR3 reads TGTGCCAGCAGACCTCTTGGTAGATATGAGCAGTTCTTC.

Ten or more counts support this clonotype. The chain uses TRBV3-1 and TRBJ1-5; 8 bases line up with TRBD1. Germline trimming cut 1 base from V and 5 bases from J; bases unmatched to any gene: 13. Germline CDR1 LGHDT, CDR2 YNNKEL (reference sequence). There are 18 residues in the CDR3. The CDR3 is CASSQVPPGQGFDQPQHF. The CDR3 nucleotides read TGTGCCAGCAGCCAAGTACCCCCCGGACAGGGATTCGATCAGCCCCAGCATTTT.

This clonotype was recorded a few times. The chain carries TRBV5-1 and TRBJ1-1; D gene unclear. The V gene lost 5 bases and the J gene lost 1 base, with 9 bases spanning the gap. The germline V gene encodes CDR1 SGHRS and CDR2 YFSETQ. The CDR3 totals 13 residues. DNA of the CDR3: TGCGCCAGCAGGTTTGAGAGGAACACTGAAGCTTTCTTT. This sequence encodes CASRFERNTEAFF.

This clonotype showed up many times. The chain is built from TRBV2 and TRBJ1-4, with a tentative D call TRBD1 (6 bases). The germline V gene has CDR1 SNHLY and CDR2 FYNNEI. With 7 bases removed from V and 2 bases from J, the gap between germline ends came to 11 bases. The CDR3 length is 14 residues. The CDR3 DNA is TGTGCCAGCACGGTACAGGGTACTAATGAAAAACTGTTTTTT. This translates into CASTVQGTNEKLFF.

V usage is TRBV29-1 and J usage is TRBJ2-5; D not resolved. The V gene's germline CDR1 is SQVTM and CDR2 ANQGSEA. This CDR3 has 12 amino acids. The V end lost 6 bases, the J end lost 2 bases, and 10 bases lay between the germline ends. This CDR3 reads CSVPLGQETQYF. CDR3 sequence (DNA): TGCAGCGTGCCCCTAGGACAAGAGACCCAGTACTTC.